The clone carrying this T cell receptor (beta chain) appeared many times. The data were taken from a study of T cells after yellow fever vaccination. Germline CDR1 reads SGHTS; CDR2 reads YDEGEE. V lost 2 bases and J 1 base, leaving 9 bases between the germline ends. The CDR3 extends over 15 amino acids. Researchers made TCR cDNA using 5'RACE template switching, and this step added a universal primer site and UMIs. TCRdb itself ran the 5' RACE reads through MiXCR, one entry per CDR3 protein. The table has about 4,600 distinct CDR3 sequences, about 4% seen once. Overall study findings and caveats: Primary-vaccination clones mostly resurfaced post-booster (96% CD4, 75% to 90% CD8).

The clonotype originates from a young man who received the YFV17D yellow fever vaccine. The sample was PBMCs, either bulk or a sorted T-cell subset (CD4+, CD8+, memory, or dextramer-sorted; not recorded which), taken 15 days after the yellow fever booster vaccination. The chain joins TRBV5-8 to TRBJ2-2; the D is unclear. The CDR3 region is CASSLRRRNTGELFF. The CDR3 DNA sequence: TGTGCCAGCAGCTTAAGACGGAGGAACACCGGGGAGCTGTTTTTT.